This T cell receptor beta chain was sequenced for a study of cytomegalovirus exposure and HLA in healthy donors. With regard to this clone: The antigen remains unidentified.

Each donor's status was that of a healthy bone marrow donor. Points from the study as a whole: Earlier analysis yielded a pattern in which most TCR beta V segments were productive about 90% or about 30% of the time. Most likely, a cluster of highly shared sequence variants arose as a sequencing artifact.

Both 60 Vbeta primers and 13 Jbeta primers went into the PCR. Repertoires were generated with immunoSEQ multiplex PCR, while TCRdb's copy carries only in-frame clones and drops some. This sample yields about 31,000 clones, of which less than 70% are seen a single time; under 25% belongs to the top ten. The CDR3 contains 16 residues. The germline V gene has CDR1 SGHTA and CDR2 FQGNSA. With 2 bases removed from V and 2 bases from J, the gap between germline ends came to 15 bases. The sequence derives from a man in his fifties or sixties in good health and CMV-seropositive. This chain uses TRBV7-2 with TRBJ1-2; possibly TRBD1 for D (6 bases). Sequenced sample: PBMCs. CDR3 nucleotide sequence: TGTGCCAGCAGCTTATTCGCGGGGGCGTCCAACTATGGCTACACCTTC. Translated: CASSLFAGASNYGYTF.